Listed here are 23 T cell receptor beta chains from one sample, sequenced in a study of human T cells and chemical hapten exposure. TCRdb passed the RACE reads through MiXCR, listing each CDR3 protein once. The sample consists of 84,000 or so distinct CDR3 sequences, 10% to 13% of them appearing once. This sample's time point: patch test 1, 2 weeks after DPC sensitization. This sample's treatment: therapeutic diphenylcyclopropenone sensitization with weekly scalp DPC. Sample: whole blood, taken in connection with sensitization to the hapten diphenylcyclopropenone (DPC). The receptor source for this set is a man aged 35-49 years with alopecia areata. Some clones in this sample may be carry-over from other donors' samples.

In this sample, this clonotype turned up a few times. The gene calls are TRBV20-1 and TRBJ2-3; 8 bases agree with TRBD2. Germline CDR1 DFQATT, CDR2 SNEGSKA (reference sequence). V dropped 0 bases and J dropped 4; count of bases not matched to a gene: 6. The CDR3 covers 15 residues. Written as DNA, the CDR3 is TGCAGTGCTAGAGAGTGGACTAGCCCATCAGATACGCAGTATTTT. Translated: CSAREWTSPSDTQYF.

The sample holds a few counts of this clonotype. The V and J genes are TRBV7-9 and TRBJ2-2, with D possibly being TRBD2 (5 bases). V lost 9 bases to trimming and J lost 5 bases, with 10 bases between them. The germline V gene encodes CDR1 SEHNR and CDR2 FQNEAQ (reference sequence). The CDR3 spans 12 residues. The DNA for the CDR3 is TGTGCCAGTAGGAGGTCAACCGGGGAGCTGTTTTTT. It translates to CASRRSTGELFF.

On this clonotype: A read error is possible here, since a much larger clone lies one base away. The chain employs TRBV6-1 and TRBJ2-3, with D perhaps TRBD2 (8 bases). The length of the CDR3 is 15 residues. In germline, CDR1 is MNHNS, CDR2 SASEGT. CDR3 nucleotides: TGTGCCAGCAATACAGAGTCGGGAGGGACAGATACGCACTATTTT. It yields the protein CASNTESGGTDTHYF.

This clonotype showed up just a few times. In nucleotides, the CDR3 is TGTGCCAGCAGTGAAGGATGGACGAGCACAGATACGCAGTATTTT. Residues: CASSEGWTSTDTQYF. The gene calls are TRBV2 and TRBJ2-3, with D hard to call. Between the trimmed V and J ends, which lost 1 base and 0 bases, there was a span of 8 bases. The CDR3 sequence is 15 residues long. CDR1 SNHLY and CDR2 FYNNEI come from the germline V gene.

This clonotype was seen a handful of times. The chain employs TRBV28 and TRBJ2-7, with D perhaps assigned TRBD1 or TRBD2 (5 bases each). CDR1 MDHEN and CDR2 SYDVKM come from the germline V gene. Trimming removed 2 bases at V and 3 bases at J, with 11 bases between. The CDR3 consists of 14 residues. Here the CDR3 DNA reads TGTGCCAGCAGTTTAGATCAGGGAGACTACGAGCAGTACTTC. Translating gives CASSLDQGDYEQYF.

The J gene is TRBJ2-3, the V gene TRBV29-1; 13 bases align to TRBD2. The germline CDR1 and CDR2 sequences are SQVTM and ANQGSEA. V trimming: 4 bases; J trimming: 2 bases; junction bases outside the gene matches: 6. The CDR3 sequence is 16 residues long. The CDR3 DNA sequence: TGCAGCGTTGCCAGGACTAGCGGGAGCTCCACAGATACGCAGTATTTT. It specifies CSVARTSGSSTDTQYF.

This clonotype was picked up a small number of times. The genes are TRBV28 and TRBJ2-7, with D maybe TRBD1 (6 bases). Germline V gene data show CDR1 as MDHEN and CDR2 as SYDVKM. The CDR3 covers 15 residues. Trimming took off 11 bases at V and 4 bases at J, with 24 bases between the two ends. The CDR3 region has the DNA TGTGCCGATCGTGCGGACAGCTCGTTTTGGTACGAGCAGTACTTC. Amino acids: CADRADSSFWYEQYF.

This clonotype showed up many times. J is TRBJ1-1 and V is TRBV18; no firm D call. Trimming stripped 3 bases from V and 10 bases from J, with 9 bases between. This CDR3 is built from 11 residues. The germline V gene has CDR1 KGHSH and CDR2 LQKENI. CDR3 residues: CASSPKVGAFF. The CDR3 region has the DNA TGTGCCAGCTCACCTAAAGTTGGAGCTTTCTTT. Full variable domain (outside the CDR3, taken from reference TRBV18 and TRBJ1-1): NAGVMQNPRHLVRRRGQEARLRCSPMKGHSHVYWYRQLPEEGLKFMVYLQKENIIDESGMPKERFSAEFPKEGPSILRIQQVVRGDSAAYFCASSPKVGAFFGQGTRLTVV.

Only a few counts were recorded for this clonotype. The gene calls are TRBV6-6 and TRBJ1-1; TRBD1 agrees at 8 bases. The CDR3 has 17 amino acids. Looked up from germline, CDR1 is MNHNY and CDR2 is SVGAGI (reference sequence). V lost 4 bases and J lost 0; bases outside the gene matches: 10. As DNA, the CDR3 is TGTGCCAGCAGTTTCGGGACAGGCGCTTACATGAACACTGAAGCTTTCTTT. It codes for CASSFGTGAYMNTEAFF.

This clonotype was observed a handful of times. The V gene is TRBV14, the J gene TRBJ2-1; TRBD1 matches at 11 bases. The ends lost 0 bases at V and 6 bases at J; junction bases unmatched: 7. The CDR3 has 17 residues. The V gene's germline CDR1 is SGHDN and CDR2 FVKESK. CDR3 DNA: TGTGCCAGCAGCCAAGAAGGCCCCGGGACAGGGGGCAATGAGCAGTTCTTC. Translated, it gives CASSQEGPGTGGNEQFF.

This clonotype was counted between two and nine times. This chain's CDR3 is CASSRTSGDTQYF. CDR3 coding DNA: TGTGCCAGCAGTCGGACTAGCGGAGATACGCAGTATTTT. V gene TRBV6-4 combines with J gene TRBJ2-3, with TRBD2 identical over 10 bases. The CDR3 is 13 amino acids. From germline, CDR1 is MRHNA and CDR2 SNTAGT. The ends lost 5 bases at V and 5 bases at J; junction bases unmatched: 1.

In its sample, this clonotype was seen many times. The V call is TRBV28, the J call TRBJ2-7; 7 nucleotides match TRBD1. The V segment lost 6 bases and the J segment 4 bases; nucleotides outside the gene matches: 9. Germline V gene sequence: CDR1 MDHEN, CDR2 SYDVKM. There are 14 residues in the CDR3. The CDR3 sequence: CASRASGQLYEQYF. The CDR3 DNA reads TGTGCCAGCAGGGCCTCGGGACAGCTATACGAGCAGTACTTC.

This clonotype was seen more than once but under ten times. V is TRBV2 and J is TRBJ2-5; no reliable D call. Germline V gene lookup returns CDR1 SNHLY and CDR2 FYNNEI. This CDR3 is 15 amino acids long. Trimming took off 2 bases at V and 6 bases at J, with 16 bases between the two ends. CDR3 protein: CASSERVSPQQTQYF. The CDR3 DNA follows: TGTGCCAGCAGTGAACGCGTTAGTCCTCAACAGACCCAGTACTTC. Full variable domain (missing parts from reference TRBV2 and TRBJ2-5): EPEVTQTPSHQVTQMGQEVILRCVPISNHLYFYWYRQILGQKVEFLVSFYNNEISEKSEIFDDQFSVERPDGSNFTLKIRSTKLEDSAMYFCASSERVSPQQTQYFGPGTRLLVL.

This clonotype has a count of ten or more. V gene TRBV12-3 or TRBV12-4 combines with J gene TRBJ1-1, with D maybe TRBD1 (5 bases). Trimming left V 3 bases short and J 7 bases short, with 15 bases between. The CDR3 is 14 residues long. The CDR3 DNA is TGTGCCAGCAGTTTTGAGATTTCGGGGCTTGAAGCTTTCTTT. This codes for CASSFEISGLEAFF.

The chain links TRBV3-1 to TRBJ2-6; no definite D call. V was shortened by 0 bases and J by 0 bases, with 12 bases between the two germline ends. The length of the CDR3 is 18 residues. Germline CDR1 reads LGHDT; CDR2 reads YNNKEL (reference sequence). CDR3 amino acids: CASSQDYGKFSGANVLTF. The CDR3 DNA reads TGTGCCAGCAGCCAAGATTACGGAAAGTTCTCTGGGGCCAACGTCCTGACTTTC.

This clonotype was counted at least ten times. The CDR3 loop reads CASSFRDNYGYTF. The CDR3 nucleotides read TGTGCCAGCAGTTTCCGGGACAACTATGGCTACACCTTC. The V and J genes are TRBV28 and TRBJ1-2, with D possibly being TRBD1 (5 bases). Germline V gene data show CDR1 as MDHEN and CDR2 as SYDVKM. V was cut by 3 bases and J by 2 bases, with 7 bases left in between. This CDR3 comprises 13 residues.

The chain combines TRBV7-2 with TRBJ2-3, with D unresolved. V was trimmed by 1 base and J by 5 bases, leaving 10 bases between them. The CDR3 is made up of 14 amino acids. Germline lookup yields CDR1 SGHTA and CDR2 FQGNSA. This chain's CDR3 is CASSLGIRGDTQYF. DNA of the CDR3: TGTGCCAGCAGCTTAGGAATAAGAGGAGATACGCAGTATTTT.

This clonotype was seen a handful of times. The chain has TRBV6-1 and TRBJ1-3, with D hard to call. Trimming cost V 2 bases and J 8 bases, with 7 bases left between them. Germline lookup yields CDR1 MNHNS and CDR2 SASEGT. CDR3 length equals 12 residues. The CDR3 loop is CASSESGDTIYF. The CDR3 DNA reads TGTGCCAGCAGTGAAAGCGGGGACACCATATATTTT.

The chain recombines TRBV7-8 with TRBJ2-1; 7 bases line up with TRBD2. J lost 7 bases, V lost 4 bases, and 13 bases had no gene match. This CDR3 is 16 amino acids long. Germline values: CDR1 SGHVS, CDR2 FQNEAQ. In DNA form, the CDR3 reads TGTGCCAGCAGCTCTCGCCCGGCGGGAGTGGAGAATGAGCAGTTCTTC. Translation gives CASSSRPAGVENEQFF.

V and J are TRBV25-1 and TRBJ2-1; a weak D match, TRBD2 (5 bases). The V and J ends lost 2 bases and 1 base respectively, with 15 bases between them. Looked up from germline, CDR1 is MGHDK and CDR2 is SYGVNS. This CDR3 has 17 residues. The CDR3 is CASSEAGGGSSYNEQFF. The CDR3 DNA reads TGTGCCAGCAGTGAAGCAGGAGGTGGGAGTTCCTACAATGAGCAGTTCTTC.

This chain links TRBV5-4 with TRBJ2-1, with TRBD2 matching over 8 bases. V shed 3 bases and J 8 bases; nucleotides not matched to a gene: 13. Looked up from germline, CDR1 is SGHNT and CDR2 is YYREEE (reference sequence). This CDR3 has 16 residues. This chain's CDR3 is CASSSGLARGGDEQFF. CDR3 in DNA: TGTGCCAGCAGCTCCGGACTAGCCCGGGGGGGGGATGAGCAGTTCTTC.

In this sample, this clonotype turned up many times. The V and J genes are TRBV18 and TRBJ2-1; no reliable D call. Germline V CDR1 and CDR2: KGHSH, LQKENI. V was pared by 2 bases and J by 3 bases, with 8 bases between. There are 14 residues in the CDR3. The CDR3 region has the DNA TGTGCCAGCTCACCATACGGCGGCTACAATGAGCAGTTCTTC. Amino acid sequence: CASSPYGGYNEQFF.

This chain joins TRBV19 and TRBJ1-3; perhaps TRBD1 as D (5 bases). V dropped 5 bases and J dropped 4 bases, with 12 bases sitting between them. The CDR3 is 14 amino acids. CDR1 and CDR2 (germline): LNHDA, SQIVND (reference sequence). The CDR3, as DNA: TGTGCCAGTAGTGTGCAGGGAGAAGGAAACACCATATATTTT. As protein: CASSVQGEGNTIYF.